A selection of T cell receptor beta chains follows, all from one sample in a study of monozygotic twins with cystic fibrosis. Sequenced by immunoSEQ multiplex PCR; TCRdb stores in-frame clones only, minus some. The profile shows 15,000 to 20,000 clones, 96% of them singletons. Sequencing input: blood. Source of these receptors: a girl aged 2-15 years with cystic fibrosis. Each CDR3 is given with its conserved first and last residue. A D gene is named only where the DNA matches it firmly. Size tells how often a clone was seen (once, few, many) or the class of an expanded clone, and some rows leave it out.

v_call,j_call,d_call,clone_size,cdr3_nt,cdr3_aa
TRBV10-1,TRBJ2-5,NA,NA,TGCGCCAGCAGTGGTTCTCAACCTGGGACCCAGTACTTC,CASSGSQPGTQYF
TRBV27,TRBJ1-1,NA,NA,TGTGCCAGCAGTTTCCGGGGGGGAATGAACACTGAAGCTTTCTTT,CASSFRGGMNTEAFF
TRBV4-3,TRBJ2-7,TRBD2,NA,TGCGCCAGCAGCCCGGGGGGGAATTACGAGCAGTACTTC,CASSPGGNYEQYF
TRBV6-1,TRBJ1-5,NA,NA,TGTGCCAGCAGGAGGGGAATCAATCAGCCCCAGCATTTT,CASRRGINQPQHF
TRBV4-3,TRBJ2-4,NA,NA,TGCGCCAGCAGCCAAGAGGGGCGGGGCTCGCTAGCCAAAAACATTCAGTACTTC,CASSQEGRGSLAKNIQYF
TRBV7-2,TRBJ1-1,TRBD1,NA,TGTGCCAGCAGCTTAGGACAGGGGGTCGGGGACACTGAAGCTTTCTTT,CASSLGQGVGDTEAFF
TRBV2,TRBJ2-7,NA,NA,TGTGCCAGCAGGGACATCTACGAGCAGTACTTC,CASRDIYEQYF
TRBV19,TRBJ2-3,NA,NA,TGTGCCAGTAGTTTCCGGGGTTCGGACACAGATACGCAGTATTTT,CASSFRGSDTDTQYF
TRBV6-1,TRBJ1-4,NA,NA,TGTGCCAGCAGTGAATTTTGGGCTAATGAAAAACTGTTTTTT,CASSEFWANEKLFF
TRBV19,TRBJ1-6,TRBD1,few,TGTGCCAGTAGTACTCCCGGGACAGGGGGAAAATCTTCACCCCTCCACTTT,CASSTPGTGGKSSPLHF
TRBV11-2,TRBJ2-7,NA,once,TGTGCCAGCAGCTCTCCCTTTTTAAGCTCCTACGAGCAGTACTTC,CASSSPFLSSYEQYF
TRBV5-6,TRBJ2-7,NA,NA,TGTGCCAGCACCCCCTGGGGGGTGTACGAGCAGTACTTC,CASTPWGVYEQYF
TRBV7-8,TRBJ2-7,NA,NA,TGTGCCAGCAGCTTAGAGTACGAGCAGTACTTC,CASSLEYEQYF
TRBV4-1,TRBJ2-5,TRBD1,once,TGCGCCAGCAGCCATGGGACAGGGGGCTTGGAAGAGACCCAGTACTTC,CASSHGTGGLEETQYF
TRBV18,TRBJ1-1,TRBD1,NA,TGTGCCAGCTCACCCCCCGGACAGGGCCCCAACACTGAAGCTTTCTTT,CASSPPGQGPNTEAFF
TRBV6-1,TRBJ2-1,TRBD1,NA,TGTGCCAGCAGTGCCCAGGGGACAGGGAACGTGAATGAGCAGTTCTTC,CASSAQGTGNVNEQFF
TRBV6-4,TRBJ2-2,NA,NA,TGTGCCAGCAGAGAGGGGACCGGGCTCGGGGAGCTGTTTTTT,CASREGTGLGELFF
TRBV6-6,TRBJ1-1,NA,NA,TGTGCCATGAAGGCCACTCCGAACACTGAAGCTTTCTTT,CAMKATPNTEAFF
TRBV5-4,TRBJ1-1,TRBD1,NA,TGTGCCAGCAGCTCGACCCGACAGGGGGTGTTTGAATGGAACACTGAAGCTTTCTTT,CASSSTRQGVFEWNTEAFF
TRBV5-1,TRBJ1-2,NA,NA,TGCGCCAGCAGCTTCTCGGGTGATGGCTACACCTTC,CASSFSGDGYTF
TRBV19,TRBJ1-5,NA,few,TGTGCCAGTACTCGGTTCGGGGGCAATCAGCCCCAGCATTTT,CASTRFGGNQPQHF
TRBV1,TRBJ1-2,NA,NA,TGCACCAGCAGCCAAGAGCAGTTTCGTGGCTACACCTTC,CTSSQEQFRGYTF
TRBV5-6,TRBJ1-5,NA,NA,TGTGCCAGCAGCTTCGGTCCGGGGAATAGCAATCAGCCCCAGCATTTT,CASSFGPGNSNQPQHF
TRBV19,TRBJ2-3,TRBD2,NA,TGTGCCAGTACAGAGCGGGGGTTCATCACAGATACGCAGTATTTT,CASTERGFITDTQYF
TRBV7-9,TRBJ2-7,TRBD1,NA,TGTGCCAGCAGCGGGACAGAGACCTACGAGCAGTACTTC,CASSGTETYEQYF
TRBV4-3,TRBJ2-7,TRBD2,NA,TGCGCCAGCAGCCCCCTTAGCGGGGGGTCCTACGAGCAGTACTTC,CASSPLSGGSYEQYF
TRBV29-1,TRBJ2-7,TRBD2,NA,TGCAGCGTTGTGTTCACTAGCGGGGGGGCCTACGAGCAGTACTTC,CSVVFTSGGAYEQYF